In its sample, the clone carrying this T cell receptor beta chain was seen once. The CDR3 consists of 13 residues. V was pared by 7 bases and J by 2 bases, with 3 bases of the junction left unmatched. Germline CDR1 reads SGHRS; CDR2 reads YFSETQ. TCRdb's table, derived via immunoSEQ multiplex PCR, lists solely in-frame clones and lacks some. This table has about 120,000 clones, around 88% appearing once. The data stem from a study of control samples from healthy donors and cancer patients. This TCR came from a man aged 35-49 years in good health. V is TRBV5-1 and J is TRBJ2-3; 8 bases are shared with TRBD2. Sequenced material: blood. CDR3 amino acids: CASWRGATDTQYF. The CDR3 bases are TGCGCCAGCTGGCGGGGGGCCACAGATACGCAGTATTTT.